This entry lists 22 T cell receptor beta chains sequenced from one sample in a study of blood T cell repertoires in COVID-19. Assay used: immunoSEQ multiplex PCR; TCRdb lists only in-frame clones, some missing. The sample includes approximately 89,000 clones, around four fifths of them seen just once. Sequencing input: peripheral blood. Receptors were obtained from a woman aged 70-85 years with active or convalescent COVID-19.

This chain links TRBV5-4 with TRBJ2-1; 12 bases line up with TRBD2. The CDR3 is made up of 16 amino acids. The germline V gene encodes CDR1 SGHNT and CDR2 YYREEE (reference sequence). Trimming at V came to 4 bases and at J to 10 bases, leaving 12 bases not matched to a gene. The CDR3 nucleotides are TGTGCCAGCAGCCTCCCGACTAGCGGGGGCCATGGGGAGCAGTTCTTC. Translation gives CASSLPTSGGHGEQFF.

The chain employs TRBV2 and TRBJ2-5; 9 bases map to TRBD1. The CDR3 extends over 14 amino acids. Germline CDR1 reads SNHLY; CDR2 reads FYNNEI. After removal of 1 base from V and 4 bases from J, the junction contained 1 base not matched to a gene. The CDR3, as DNA: TGTGCCAGCAGTGAAGTGACAGGGGGAGAGACCCAGTACTTC. This encodes CASSEVTGGETQYF. The full variable domain, its missing parts supplied by reference TRBV2 and TRBJ2-5, is EPEVTQTPSHQVTQMGQEVILRCVPISNHLYFYWYRQILGQKVEFLVSFYNNEISEKSEIFDDQFSVERPDGSNFTLKIRSTKLEDSAMYFCASSEVTGGETQYFGPGTRLLVL.

In this sample, this clone turned up once. The rearrangement joins TRBV7-2 to TRBJ2-2; the D is unclear. Per the germline V gene, CDR1 is SGHTA and CDR2 is FQGNSA. The CDR3 consists of 13 residues. V lost 3 bases and J 6 bases, leaving 8 bases between the germline ends. This CDR3 is CASSFQVAGELFF. The CDR3 bases are TGTGCCAGCAGCTTTCAGGTCGCCGGGGAGCTGTTTTTT.

V and J are TRBV6-5 and TRBJ1-2; 8 bases are shared with TRBD1. The germline V gene encodes CDR1 MNHEY and CDR2 SVGAGI. This CDR3 region has 13 residues. With V trimmed by 7 bases and J by 4 bases, 5 bases remained unmatched. The CDR3 is CASNRQGTYGYTF. For the CDR3, the DNA is TGTGCCAGCAACCGACAGGGGACCTATGGCTACACCTTC.

V usage is TRBV19 and J usage is TRBJ1-5; 7 nucleotides align to TRBD1. Germline CDR1 LNHDA, CDR2 SQIVND (reference sequence). V shed 3 bases and J 5 bases; nucleotides not matched to a gene: 4. The CDR3 extends over 14 amino acids. The CDR3 here is CASSIRGQDQPQHF. CDR3 DNA: TGTGCCAGTAGTATTAGGGGGCAAGATCAGCCCCAGCATTTT.

J is TRBJ1-3 and V is TRBV4-1; D unresolved. The CDR3 extends over 16 amino acids. Germline V gives CDR1 MGHRA, CDR2 YSYEKL. Trimming pared 0 bases from V and 2 bases from J, leaving 11 bases between. CDR3: CASSQEALEAGNTIYF. Written as DNA, the CDR3 is TGCGCCAGCAGCCAAGAAGCGCTCGAGGCTGGAAACACCATATATTTT.

V and J are TRBV5-1 and TRBJ2-3; maybe TRBD1 (5 bases). Per the germline V gene, CDR1 is SGHRS and CDR2 is YFSETQ. CDR3 length: 15 residues. The V gene lost 2 bases and the J gene lost 3 bases, with 13 bases spanning the gap. The CDR3: CASSLQDGSTDTQYF. CDR3 coding DNA: TGCGCCAGCAGCTTACAGGACGGCTCGACAGATACGCAGTATTTT. The entire variable domain, with the rest obtained from reference TRBV5-1 and TRBJ2-3, is as follows: KAGVTQTPRYLIKTRGQQVTLSCSPISGHRSVSWYQQTPGQGLQFLFEYFSETQRNKGNFPGRFSGRQFSNSRSEMNVSTLELGDSALYLCASSLQDGSTDTQYFGPGTRLTVL.

The rearrangement links TRBV18 to TRBJ1-2; D might be TRBD1 (5 bases). From germline, CDR1 is KGHSH and CDR2 LQKENI. V dropped 2 bases and J dropped 4 bases, with 5 bases sitting between them. The CDR3 consists of 12 residues. The DNA of the CDR3 is TGTGCCAGCTCACCAGACAGCTATGGCTACACCTTC. Protein product: CASSPDSYGYTF.

The gene calls are TRBV5-6 and TRBJ1-6; the D is unclear. V lost 3 bases and J lost 0, with 10 bases in between. There are 16 residues in the CDR3. From germline, CDR1 is SGHDT and CDR2 YYEEEE. In DNA form, the CDR3 reads TGTGCCAGCAGCTCCGGAGGGAGCTCCTATAATTCACCCCTCCACTTT. Translating gives CASSSGGSSYNSPLHF.

The chain links TRBV2 to TRBJ2-1; 10 bases map to TRBD2. The CDR3 loop spans 13 amino acids. V shed 11 bases and J 3 bases; nucleotides not matched to a gene: 4. Germline V gives CDR1 SNHLY, CDR2 FYNNEI. The CDR3 region is CAGTSGVYNEQFF. The DNA of the CDR3 is TGTGCCGGTACTAGCGGGGTCTACAATGAGCAGTTCTTC. The whole variable domain, remainder taken from reference TRBV2 and TRBJ2-1, is EPEVTQTPSHQVTQMGQEVILRCVPISNHLYFYWYRQILGQKVEFLVSFYNNEISEKSEIFDDQFSVERPDGSNFTLKIRSTKLEDSAMYFCAGTSGVYNEQFFGPGTRLTVL.

This chain uses TRBV25-1 with TRBJ2-7; D is unresolved. The CDR3 extends over 13 amino acids. Germline CDR1 and CDR2: MGHDK and SYGVNS. V gave up 3 bases and J gave up 3 bases, with 9 bases separating them. CDR3 DNA sequence: TGTGCCAGCAGTGAGCCGCGGAGCTACGAGCAGTACTTC. As protein: CASSEPRSYEQYF.

This clone was counted a single time. V and J are TRBV7-9 and TRBJ1-3; D not certain. The CDR3 is 14 amino acids. V lost 5 bases and J 2 bases, leaving 10 bases between the germline ends. CDR1 and CDR2 from the germline V gene are SEHNR and FQNEAQ (reference sequence). CDR3 residues: CASSTGGPGNTIYF. The CDR3 nucleotides read TGTGCCAGCAGCACGGGAGGACCTGGAAACACCATATATTTT.

The chain recombines TRBV14 with TRBJ1-2; D gene unclear. Germline V lookup: CDR1 SGHDN, CDR2 FVKESK. The ends were cut back, 0 bases at V and 5 bases at J, with 4 bases in the middle. This CDR3 has 12 residues. In nucleotides, the CDR3 is TGTGCCAGCAGCCAAGAACAGTATGGCTACACCTTC. Translating it yields CASSQEQYGYTF.

This clone was counted a single time. The chain recombines TRBV10-1 with TRBJ2-2, with D unclear. Germline V gene lookup returns CDR1 WNHNN and CDR2 SYGVQD (reference sequence). Trimming took off 7 bases at V and 6 bases at J, with 12 bases between the two ends. This CDR3 is built from 13 residues. CDR3 protein: CASKRSSPGELFF. CDR3 in DNA: TGCGCCAGCAAGAGAAGTTCCCCCGGGGAGCTGTTTTTT.

The rearrangement uses TRBV10-3 and TRBJ2-4; 9 positions agree with TRBD1. This CDR3 has 17 residues. V dropped 4 bases and J dropped 1; count of bases not matched to a gene: 8. Germline values: CDR1 ENHRY, CDR2 SYGVKD. In DNA form, the CDR3 reads TGTGCCATCAGTGGGGGACAGGGTGGTAAGGCCAAAAACATTCAGTACTTC. Amino acids: CAISGGQGGKAKNIQYF.

The chain recombines TRBV5-1 with TRBJ2-5; 9 bases fit TRBD1. This CDR3 region has 14 residues. Germline-derived CDR1 and CDR2 are SGHRS and YFSETQ. Trimming took 4 bases from V and 0 from J; bases not matched to a gene: 1. CDR3 sequence (DNA): TGCGCCAGCAGCGGGGACAGGGACCAAGAGACCCAGTACTTC. Amino acids: CASSGDRDQETQYF.

The chain uses TRBV3-1 (or the pseudogene TRBV3-2) and TRBJ1-5; D ambiguous. In germline, CDR1 is LGHDT, CDR2 YNNKEL (reference sequence). V shed 1 base and J shed 4 bases, with 8 bases lying between them. The CDR3 loop spans 14 amino acids. CDR3 region: CASSQGTANQPQHF. CDR3 in DNA: TGTGCCAGCAGCCAAGGAACAGCTAATCAGCCCCAGCATTTT.

The chain carries TRBV4-3 and TRBJ1-6; TRBD1 agrees at 8 bases. The germline V gene encodes CDR1 LGHNA and CDR2 YSLEER. Trimming took 3 bases from V and 0 from J; bases not matched to a gene: 7. The CDR3 is 18 amino acids. The CDR3 reads CASSQDRASSSYNSPLHF. CDR3 DNA sequence: TGCGCCAGCAGCCAGGACAGGGCCTCAAGCTCCTATAATTCACCCCTCCACTTT.

The V call is TRBV24-1, the J call TRBJ1-4, with unresolved D. V lost 6 bases, J lost 5 bases, and 12 bases lay in between. The CDR3 consists of 14 residues. Per the germline V gene, CDR1 is KGHDR and CDR2 is SFDVKD. Here the CDR3 reads CATSRSGINEKLFF. DNA for the CDR3: TGTGCCACCAGTCGGTCGGGGATCAATGAAAAACTGTTTTTT.

This clone was observed a handful of times. The CDR3 sequence: CASSQGDRGNYEQYF. The CDR3 DNA is TGTGCCAGCAGCCAGGGGGACAGAGGTAACTACGAGCAGTACTTC. The genes are TRBV3-1 (or the pseudogene TRBV3-2) and TRBJ2-7, with 7 positions matching TRBD1. Looked up from germline, CDR1 is LGHDT and CDR2 is YNNKEL (reference sequence). Trimming at V came to 3 bases and at J to 3 bases, leaving 8 bases not matched to a gene. This CDR3 is built from 15 residues.

This clone has only a few counts. J is TRBJ1-1 and V is TRBV18; 8 bases are shared with TRBD1. The germline gives CDR1 KGHSH, CDR2 LQKENI. The CDR3 totals 12 residues. V trimming: 6 bases; J trimming: 9 bases; junction bases outside the gene matches: 6. CDR3 loop: CASSHRQGQAFF. CDR3 bases: TGTGCCAGCTCCCACCGACAGGGGCAAGCTTTCTTT.

This clone was picked up one time. This sequence joins TRBV6-2 or TRBV6-3 and TRBJ2-2; D might be TRBD2 (6 bases). CDR1 is MNHEY, CDR2 SVGEGT, per germline. CDR3 length equals 15 residues. With 5 bases removed from V and 8 bases from J, the gap between germline ends came to 18 bases. The DNA for the CDR3 is TGTGCCAGCAGTACACCGGGACTCCGGGGGGGGGAGCTGTTTTTT. This gives the protein CASSTPGLRGGELFF.